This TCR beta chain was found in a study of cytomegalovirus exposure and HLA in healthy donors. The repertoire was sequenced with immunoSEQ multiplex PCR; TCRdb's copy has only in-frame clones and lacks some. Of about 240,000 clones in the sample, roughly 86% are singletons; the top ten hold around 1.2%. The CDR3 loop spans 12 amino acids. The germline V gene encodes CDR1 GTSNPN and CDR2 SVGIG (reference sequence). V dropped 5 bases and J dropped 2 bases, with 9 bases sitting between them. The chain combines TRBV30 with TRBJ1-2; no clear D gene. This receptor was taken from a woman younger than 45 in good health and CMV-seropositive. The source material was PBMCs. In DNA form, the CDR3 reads TGTGCCTGGCAGAACAGAAACTATGGCTACACCTTC. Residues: CAWQNRNYGYTF.